The entry that follows covers one T cell receptor (beta chain) sequence. This clonotype was counted between two and nine times. Its antigen is still unknown. Base qualities were left out, and no much larger clone turns up one base away. These data come from a study of T-cell memory formation after mild COVID-19 (dated by TCRdb to about 2021). About the study as a whole: Most TCR sequence clusters were specific to one of the two donors. T-cell clones expanding and contracting after mild COVID-19 in two donors were tracked by longitudinal TCRalpha and TCRbeta repertoire sequencing. Two young, previously healthy adult volunteers, one female and one male, were included in the cohort.

Sequencing instrument: Illumina NovaSeq 6000. cDNA libraries for TCRalpha and TCRbeta were prepared by 5'RACE using constant-segment primers, with sample barcodes and unique molecular identifiers added. Trizol reagent was used to extract RNA from every sample. The libraries were amplified in two PCR steps, and the second step added a second sample barcode and Illumina TruSeq adapters. Sequencing of libraries was performed on an Illumina NovaSeq with 2 x 150 bp paired-end reads. On the authors' methods: Demultiplexing of reads and collapsing into UMI-guided consensus sequences were performed with migec v1.2.7. Using mixcr v2.1.11, UMI consensuses were aligned to TRA and TRB V and J templates and then assembled into clonotypes. A clonotype was counted as expanded or contracted only if both edgeR and NoisET called the change significant, with noise models trained on biological replicates. For edgeR calls, a false discovery rate-adjusted p below 0.01 and a log2 fold-change threshold of 1 were applied. As an exploratory analysis of dynamics, PCA with hierarchical clustering was applied to max-normalized trajectories of the 1000 most abundant clonotypes. Each responding clone was given a CD4 or CD8 phenotype based on the CD4+ and CD8+ repertoires, which had been sequenced separately. Using fastp at Q25 and MiXCR, TCRdb reprocessed the public reads and kept productive beta chains. Duplicate CDR3 protein sequences are folded into a single record with the most common DNA and genes. These V and J calls originate from TCRdb's pipeline instead of the authors' own analysis. The table for this sample lists 550,000 to 700,000 distinct CDR3 sequences; under 20% of them were counted only once. 9.5% to 15% of the sample is held by the ten biggest clonotypes.

PBMCs were isolated by Ficoll-Paque density gradient centrifugation. What the study reported, not specific to this receptor: Clones contracting from day 15 to 85 had balanced CD4/CD8 phenotypes, while a second wave expanding from day 15 to 37 was biased towards CD4+. The study included only two mild cases, and larger cohorts that include severe cases with pre-infection samples were judged to be necessary. Contracting CD4+ clones appeared mostly in the CM and EM memory subsets, whereas CD8+ clones were enriched in EMRA. SARS-CoV-2 specificity was not confirmed for the second-wave clones peaking on day 37. The detection of some responding clones in pre-infection memory suggests that pre-existing cross-reactive memory T cells joined the SARS-CoV-2 response.

The CDR3 measures 14 amino acids from cysteine to phenylalanine. Only the CDR3 region is kept as DNA, spanning 42 bases read in frame from base 1. According to the germline V gene, CDR1 reads MNHEY and CDR2 reads SVGEGT. V is reduced by 5 bases and J by 1 base, leaving a spacing of 11 bases between them. The sample was PBMCs or a T cell subset sorted from them (not recorded which). The rearrangement joined TRBV6-2 or TRBV6-3 to TRBJ1-1; a tentative D match to TRBD1 spans 6 bases. The sequence was collected from an adult woman who had mild COVID-19 (a few samples of this study predate the infection). The sample titles of this study are shuffled in the database, so cell type and time point are left out; the donor was told from shared clones. CDR3 reads: CASSTQGPNTEAFF. At the DNA level, the sequence is TGTGCCAGCAGTACCCAGGGGCCGAACACTGAAGCTTTCTTT.